Presented here are 30 T cell receptor beta chains from one specimen sequenced in a study of OX40 agonist ivuxolimab in advanced cancers. The data were produced by immunoSEQ multiplex PCR, yet TCRdb's version contains in-frame clones alone and is incomplete. Found here are about 70,000 clones, roughly nine tenths of them singletons; the top ten hold approximately 12%. The sample consisted of CD4+ or CD8+ T cells sorted from blood, taken in a trial of the OX40 agonist ivuxolimab. The origin of the receptors is an adult with an advanced solid tumor such as melanoma, head and neck, liver or kidney cancer.

The chain joins TRBV5-1 to TRBJ2-6; 7 bases fit TRBD1. This CDR3 comprises 16 residues. V lost 5 bases and J lost 2; bases outside the gene matches: 7. Germline lookup yields CDR1 SGHRS and CDR2 YFSETQ. CDR3 coding DNA: TGCGCCAGCAGAGGACAGGAAATACCTGGGGCCAACGTCCTGACTTTC. This encodes CASRGQEIPGANVLTF.

V gene TRBV6-5 combines with J gene TRBJ2-7, with 11 nucleotides matching TRBD2. Unmatched junction bases numbered 7, after V lost 5 bases and J lost 4 bases. Germline assignment: CDR1 MNHEY and CDR2 SVGAGI. This CDR3 is built from 15 residues. As DNA, the CDR3 is TGTGCCAGCAGTCCCGGGACTAGCGGAACTTACGAGCAGTACTTC. This encodes CASSPGTSGTYEQYF.

This sequence joins TRBV19 and TRBJ2-1, with D perhaps matching TRBD1 or TRBD2 (5 bases each). Trimming shortened V by 6 bases and J by 3 bases, and 9 bases separated the two germline ends. Germline V gene lookup returns CDR1 LNHDA and CDR2 SQIVND (reference sequence). This CDR3 region has 13 residues. In DNA, the CDR3 is TGTGCCAGTAGGGGGACGGGCTACAATGAGCAGTTCTTC. Translated: CASRGTGYNEQFF.

The V call is TRBV28, the J call TRBJ1-4; D possibly corresponds to TRBD1 (5 bases). Germline lookup yields CDR1 MDHEN and CDR2 SYDVKM. This CDR3 has 14 residues. Trimming removed 8 bases from V and 5 bases from J, with 15 bases in between. For the CDR3, the DNA is TGTGCCAGCCACTCCAGGGCCGGAAATGAAAAACTGTTTTTT. Its translation: CASHSRAGNEKLFF.

This clone appeared once. This CDR3 reads CASSTTSSFLGEFF. In nucleotides, the CDR3 is TGTGCCAGCAGTACCACATCTAGCTTCCTGGGGGAGTTCTTC. The chain uses TRBV28 and TRBJ2-1; D may correspond to TRBD1 or TRBD2 (5 bases each). The V gene lost 5 bases and the J gene lost 14 bases, with 22 bases spanning the gap. The length of the CDR3 is 14 residues. Germline V lookup: CDR1 MDHEN, CDR2 SYDVKM.

This chain links TRBV5-4 with TRBJ2-5; D might be TRBD2 (6 bases). Per germline, CDR1 SGHNT and CDR2 YYREEE (reference sequence). This CDR3 spans 14 amino acids. V shed 1 base and J shed 5 bases, with 12 bases lying between them. CDR3 bases: TGTGCCAGCAGCTTGTCAGGAGGGAGTGAGACCCAGTACTTC. It codes for CASSLSGGSETQYF.

J is TRBJ2-1 and V is TRBV11-2, with 7 nucleotides matching TRBD2. This CDR3 comprises 17 residues. Germline-derived CDR1 and CDR2 are SGHAT and FQNNGV. V gave up 5 bases and J gave up 2 bases; unmatched junction bases: 12. The CDR3, as DNA: TGTGCCAGCAGCGACGGACTAGGACTCGTGGCCTACAATGAGCAGTTCTTC. Its translation: CASSDGLGLVAYNEQFF.

This chain connects TRBV29-1 to TRBJ1-2; 7 nucleotides align to TRBD1. V was clipped by 5 bases and J by 6 bases; unmatched bases: 9. Germline values: CDR1 SQVTM, CDR2 ANQGSEA. This CDR3 comprises 13 residues. Here the CDR3 DNA reads TGCAGCGTTCCCGGTAACACAGGGGATGGCTACACCTTC. Amino acids: CSVPGNTGDGYTF.

The sample holds one count of this clone. This chain's CDR3 is CASSLLAGGLTGELFF. The CDR3 DNA is TGTGCCAGCAGCTTGCTGGCAGGGGGCTTAACCGGGGAGCTGTTTTTT. J is TRBJ2-2 and V is TRBV11-2; 8 bases are a match to TRBD1. This CDR3 contains 16 residues. Trimming took 3 bases from V and 5 from J; bases not matched to a gene: 8. In germline, CDR1 is SGHAT, CDR2 FQNNGV.

The gene calls are TRBV7-8 and TRBJ2-5; D remains ambiguous. The CDR3 is 12 amino acids. Germline V lookup: CDR1 SGHVS, CDR2 FQNEAQ. V was clipped by 7 bases and J by 2 bases, with 8 bases between them. The CDR3: CASIAAQETQYF. For the CDR3, the DNA is TGTGCCAGCATTGCGGCTCAAGAGACCCAGTACTTC. Complete variable domain (other parts from reference TRBV7-8 and TRBJ2-5): GAGVSQSPRYKVAKRGQDVALRCDPISGHVSLFWYQQALGQGPEFLTYFQNEAQLDKSGLPSDRFFAERPEGSVSTLKIQRTQQEDSAVYLCASIAAQETQYFGPGTRLLVL.

The V call is TRBV12-5, the J call TRBJ2-7; D might be TRBD1 (5 bases). V was clipped by 7 bases and J by 5 bases, with 27 bases between them. This CDR3 region has 17 residues. Germline V CDR1 and CDR2: LGHNT, FRNRAP. Here the CDR3 reads CASDPRPPKGSPDEQYF. The CDR3 DNA reads as TGTGCTAGTGACCCCCGACCACCAAAGGGGTCCCCCGACGAGCAGTACTTC.

The CDR3 sequence: CASSLGNEQYF. The CDR3 bases are TGTGCCAGCAGCTTAGGGAACGAGCAGTACTTC. The V gene is TRBV11-2, the J gene TRBJ2-7; D gene unclear. V shed 1 base and J shed 5 bases, with 3 bases lying between them. The CDR3 runs to 11 residues. CDR1 is SGHAT, CDR2 FQNNGV, per germline.

The V and J genes are TRBV27 and TRBJ2-7; unclear D gene. The CDR3 spans 14 residues. With 8 bases removed from V and 0 bases from J, the gap between germline ends came to 14 bases. Per the germline V gene, CDR1 is MNHEY and CDR2 is SMNVEV (reference sequence). In nucleotides, the CDR3 is TGTGCCAGCGCGTACCGTAGGAGCTCCTACGAGCAGTACTTC. It yields the protein CASAYRRSSYEQYF.

This clone was picked up one time. The J gene is TRBJ1-1, the V gene TRBV10-3; D is perhaps TRBD1 (6 bases). This CDR3 spans 16 amino acids. CDR1 is ENHRY and CDR2 is SYGVKD in the germline V gene. Trimming cost V 7 bases and J 4 bases, with 22 bases left between them. CDR3 in DNA: TGTGCCATCACCCAAGACTTACAGGGTGTGAGCACTGAAGCTTTCTTT. It is translated as CAITQDLQGVSTEAFF.

The J gene is TRBJ1-5, the V gene TRBV4-1, with D perhaps matching TRBD1 (5 bases). Germline CDR1 is MGHRA and CDR2 is YSYEKL. The CDR3 covers 15 residues. V was shortened by 1 base and J by 4 bases, with 11 bases between the two germline ends. CDR3 region: CASSQVGGFNQPQHF. The CDR3 bases are TGCGCCAGCAGCCAAGTGGGGGGATTTAATCAGCCCCAGCATTTT.

V is TRBV6-5 and J is TRBJ1-1; D is perhaps TRBD1 (6 bases). CDR1 is MNHEY and CDR2 is SVGAGI in the germline V gene. The CDR3 consists of 13 residues. V was shortened by 6 bases and J by 7 bases, with 15 bases between the two germline ends. CDR3 protein: CASRRTAKSEAFF. CDR3 in DNA: TGTGCCAGCAGGCGGACAGCAAAAAGTGAAGCTTTCTTT.

The CDR3 nucleotides read TGTGCCAGCAGCTTGGGCAGGAGCAATCAGCCCCAGCATTTT. It translates to CASSLGRSNQPQHF. The chain couples TRBV5-4 to TRBJ1-5, with unresolved D. Per the germline V gene, CDR1 is SGHNT and CDR2 is YYREEE (reference sequence). This CDR3 has 14 amino acids. The germline V and J ends were trimmed by 0 bases and 1 base, with 5 bases remaining between them.

The V gene is TRBV29-1, the J gene TRBJ2-5, with 12 bases identical to TRBD2. V was clipped by 0 bases and J by 4 bases; unmatched bases: 15. This CDR3 is built from 19 residues. Germline CDR1 and CDR2: SQVTM and ANQGSEA. CDR3 DNA: TGCAGCGTTGAAGACGTTGTGATAACTAGCGGGAGGAGGGGAGAGACCCAGTACTTC. It codes for CSVEDVVITSGRRGETQYF.

The chain combines TRBV7-9 with TRBJ1-3, with TRBD1 matching 8 bases. This CDR3 is built from 16 residues. Losses at the gene ends were 5 bases for V and 0 bases for J; bases not matched to a gene: 6. Germline CDR1 is SEHNR and CDR2 is FQNEAQ (reference sequence). In DNA, the CDR3 is TGTGCCAGCAGCGAAGGGACAGGCGTCTCTGGAAACACCATATATTTT. Translation: CASSEGTGVSGNTIYF.

The V and J genes are TRBV2 and TRBJ2-7; 9 bases match TRBD2. In germline, CDR1 is SNHLY, CDR2 FYNNEI. The CDR3 has 15 residues. The ends lost 7 bases at V and 0 bases at J; junction bases unmatched: 7. CDR3 in amino acids: CASTPRLADSYEQYF. The CDR3 DNA is TGTGCCAGCACCCCCCGACTAGCGGACTCCTACGAGCAGTACTTC.

The chain carries TRBV25-1 and TRBJ2-7; D uncertain. This CDR3 spans 11 amino acids. The V gene lost 6 bases and the J gene lost 6 bases, with 9 bases spanning the gap. Germline CDR1 MGHDK, CDR2 SYGVNS. The CDR3 is CASRALAEQYF. As DNA, the CDR3 is TGTGCCAGCAGGGCCCTGGCCGAGCAGTACTTC.

V is TRBV6-1 and J is TRBJ2-7, with D unresolved. The CDR3 is 14 amino acids. Germline assignment: CDR1 MNHNS and CDR2 SASEGT. The V end lost 8 bases, the J end lost 2 bases, and 16 bases lay between the germline ends. For the CDR3, the DNA is TGTGCCAGCCGCAAGGCAGCCTCGGCCTACGAGCAGTACTTC. The encoded protein is CASRKAASAYEQYF.

The chain recombines TRBV11-2 with TRBJ2-7; unclear D gene. The ends were cut back, 5 bases at V and 3 bases at J, with 17 bases in the middle. CDR3 length: 15 residues. Germline CDR1 is SGHAT and CDR2 is FQNNGV. The CDR3 loop is CASSPGGGYNYEQYF. The CDR3 coding sequence is TGTGCCAGCAGCCCGGGCGGTGGTTATAACTACGAGCAGTACTTC.

The chain combines TRBV7-6 with TRBJ2-3; D is unresolved. CDR1 SGHVS and CDR2 FNYEAQ come from the germline V gene. Between the trimmed V and J ends, which lost 1 base and 0 bases, there was a span of 11 bases. This CDR3 is 16 amino acids long. In DNA, the CDR3 is TGTGCCAGCAGCTTAGTACTCGGGCCAAGCACAGATACGCAGTATTTT. Amino acid sequence: CASSLVLGPSTDTQYF.

The table lists this clone with a few counts. The CDR3 sequence is CASRPMGGQPQHF. The CDR3 region has the DNA TGTGCCAGCAGACCAATGGGGGGTCAGCCCCAGCATTTT. The chain combines TRBV28 with TRBJ1-5; D possibly corresponds to TRBD1 (5 bases). Germline CDR1 is MDHEN and CDR2 is SYDVKM. V was clipped by 6 bases and J by 6 bases, with 12 bases between them. The CDR3 sequence is 13 residues long.

This chain joins TRBV4-1 and TRBJ1-1; TRBD1 might be the D (5 bases). Looked up from germline, CDR1 is MGHRA and CDR2 is YSYEKL. V shed 4 bases and J shed 0 bases, with 6 bases lying between them. The CDR3 consists of 13 residues. This chain's CDR3 is CASSPGLNTEAFF. CDR3 bases: TGCGCCAGCAGCCCGGGACTGAACACTGAAGCTTTCTTT.

The rearrangement uses TRBV7-8 and TRBJ2-2; 8 bases map to TRBD1. V shed 5 bases, J shed 2 bases, and the junction held 10 bases outside the gene matches. The CDR3 has 17 amino acids. Per the germline V gene, CDR1 is SGHVS and CDR2 is FQNEAQ. The CDR3 nucleotides read TGTGCCAGCAGCCGGAGGCCCGGGACAGGCAACACCGGGGAGCTGTTTTTT. Residues: CASSRRPGTGNTGELFF.

This clone was seen a handful of times. This chain connects TRBV2 to TRBJ2-7; no reliable D call. With 7 bases removed from V and 6 bases from J, the gap between germline ends came to 22 bases. Germline values: CDR1 SNHLY, CDR2 FYNNEI. This CDR3 is 15 amino acids long. CDR3 sequence: CASTPRSWLVSEQYF. CDR3 DNA: TGTGCCAGCACCCCCCGATCGTGGCTAGTCAGCGAGCAGTACTTC.

The genes are TRBV21-1 and TRBJ1-2; the D call in the table, TRBD1, was not verified against the DNA. TRBV21-1 is a pseudogene. This CDR3 is built from 15 residues. The DNA of the CDR3 is TGTGCCAGCAGCAAAGAAGGGGACAGGGCGTATGGCTACACCTTC. Translated: CASSKEGDRAYGYTF.

J is TRBJ1-1 and V is TRBV5-1; a weak D match, TRBD1 (5 bases). The CDR3 is 14 residues long. Germline V gives CDR1 SGHRS, CDR2 YFSETQ. The V gene lost 4 bases and the J gene lost 1 base, with 11 bases spanning the gap. CDR3 residues: CASSLTTANTEAFF. The CDR3 region has the DNA TGCGCCAGCAGCCTTACGACAGCGAACACTGAAGCTTTCTTT.